The 24 T cell receptor beta chains given below trace back to one sample, sequenced in a study of patients and donors after allogeneic stem cell transplantation. MiXCR, run by TCRdb on the RT-PCR reads, gives a single entry per CDR3 protein. Among around 200,000 distinct CDR3 sequences listed, less than 50% were seen once. The material sequenced was blood, either unsorted or a sorted T cell fraction (not recorded which). Every receptor here comes from a human donor who was either an allogeneic HSCT recipient or a stem cell or donor lymphocyte infusion donor (not recorded which). It is not recorded whose cells these are; they may come from a transplant donor.

This clonotype has just a few counts. The V and J genes are TRBV12-3 or TRBV12-4 and TRBJ1-5; D is uncertain. V shed 1 base and J shed 11 bases, with 15 bases lying between them. The CDR3 has 14 amino acids. The CDR3 sequence: CASSLGTGVSAQHF. CDR3 nucleotides: TGTGCCAGCAGTTTAGGAACCGGTGTATCTGCCCAGCATTTT.

V usage is TRBV16 and J usage is TRBJ1-1, with a weak D call TRBD1 (5 bases). Germline V gene data show CDR1 as KGHSY and CDR2 as FQNENV. This CDR3 has 16 amino acids. V lost 1 base and J lost 2, with 14 bases in between. CDR3 DNA sequence: TGTGCCAGCAGCCAATTCAGGGTGCGGGTTAACACTGAAGCTTTCTTT. Protein: CASSQFRVRVNTEAFF.

This clonotype has more than one count but fewer than ten. The chain carries TRBV27 and TRBJ1-1, with 7 positions matching TRBD1. Germline V lookup: CDR1 MNHEY, CDR2 SMNVEV (reference sequence). The CDR3 contains 18 residues. V lost 5 bases and J lost 2; bases outside the gene matches: 17. CDR3 sequence (DNA): TGTGCCAGCAGTGCAATCCGGGACAGCCAGGAGGTTAACACTGAAGCTTTCTTT. This encodes CASSAIRDSQEVNTEAFF.

This clonotype was detected a few times. The chain is built from TRBV28 and TRBJ1-5; 9 nucleotides match TRBD1. V trimming: 4 bases; J trimming: 5 bases; junction bases outside the gene matches: 6. This CDR3 region has 15 residues. Germline CDR1 is MDHEN and CDR2 is SYDVKM. CDR3 DNA: TGTGCCAGCAGTTCCCGAGGGACAGGGCATCAGCCCCAGCATTTT. Protein sequence: CASSSRGTGHQPQHF.

The chain joins TRBV12-3 or TRBV12-4 to TRBJ2-7; the match to TRBD2 covers 7 bases. The CDR3 loop spans 15 amino acids. Trimming took 1 base from V and 5 from J; bases not matched to a gene: 8. The CDR3 sequence is CASSLVASGVHEQYF. The CDR3 coding sequence is TGTGCCAGCAGTTTAGTGGCTAGCGGAGTGCACGAGCAGTACTTC.

The rearrangement uses TRBV12-3 or TRBV12-4 and TRBJ1-5; D is ambiguous. The CDR3 has 14 amino acids. Trimming removed 1 base at V and 6 bases at J, with 10 bases between. This CDR3 reads CASSLEAETQPQHF. Written as DNA, the CDR3 is TGTGCCAGCAGTTTAGAGGCCGAAACTCAGCCCCAGCATTTT.

The genes are TRBV4-2 and TRBJ1-2; D might be TRBD1 (5 bases). CDR1 LGHNA and CDR2 YNFKEQ come from the germline V gene. V was cut by 2 bases and J by 4 bases, with 8 bases left in between. This CDR3 contains 13 residues. CDR3 protein: CASSQLTAYGYTF. CDR3 DNA sequence: TGTGCCAGCAGCCAACTGACAGCCTATGGCTACACCTTC.

The V gene is TRBV15, the J gene TRBJ2-1; 10 nucleotides align to TRBD1. The trim removed 0 bases at V and 5 bases at J, leaving 7 bases unmatched. Germline CDR1 is LNHNV and CDR2 is YYDKDF (reference sequence). CDR3 length: 17 residues. The CDR3 region is CATSRDAGTGVNNEQFF. In nucleotides, the CDR3 is TGTGCCACCAGCAGAGATGCCGGGACAGGGGTAAACAATGAGCAGTTCTTC.

The rearrangement uses TRBV7-8 and TRBJ1-5; possibly TRBD1 for D (6 bases). V was shortened by 5 bases and J by 3 bases, with 20 bases between the two germline ends. Germline V gene sequence: CDR1 SGHVS, CDR2 FQNEAQ. The CDR3 has 17 residues. Written as DNA, the CDR3 is TGTGCCAGCAGCCCAGGCCTGGGACACCATTACAATCAGCCCCAGCATTTT. It codes for CASSPGLGHHYNQPQHF.

The rearrangement joins TRBV12-3 or TRBV12-4 to TRBJ2-2; maybe TRBD1 (6 bases). The CDR3 has 13 residues. Trimming cost V 8 bases and J 9 bases, with 16 bases left between them. In DNA, the CDR3 is TGTGCCAGCTGTCGACAGGTCCTCCGGGAGCTGTTTTTT. Its translation: CASCRQVLRELFF.

This clonotype was seen a few times. The chain links TRBV19 to TRBJ1-6; D is undetermined. Trimming stripped 3 bases from V and 7 bases from J, with 4 bases between. This CDR3 is 12 amino acids long. Germline V gene lookup returns CDR1 LNHDA and CDR2 SQIVND (reference sequence). The CDR3 DNA is TGTGCCAGTAGTATCGGAAATTCACCCCTCCACTTT. Residues: CASSIGNSPLHF. The complete variable domain, with remaining parts taken from reference TRBV19 and TRBJ1-6, reads DGGITQSPKYLFRKEGQNVTLSCEQNLNHDAMYWYRQDPGQGLRLIYYSQIVNDFQKGDIAEGYSVSREKKESFPLTVTSAQKNPTAFYLCASSIGNSPLHFGNGTRLTVT.

This chain links TRBV12-5 with TRBJ1-3; D gene uncertain. The CDR3 loop spans 18 amino acids. Trimming shortened V by 0 bases and J by 5 bases, and 20 bases separated the two germline ends. Germline lookup yields CDR1 LGHNT and CDR2 FRNRAP. CDR3 in amino acids: CASGLVPEDGLMRNTIYF. In DNA form, the CDR3 reads TGTGCTAGTGGTTTGGTACCCGAAGACGGATTAATGAGAAACACCATATATTTT.

The rearrangement uses TRBV18 and TRBJ2-7, with D unclear. Germline V gene data show CDR1 as KGHSH and CDR2 as LQKENI. Trimming shortened V by 2 bases and J by 1 base, and 6 bases separated the two germline ends. The CDR3 runs 13 residues. The CDR3, as DNA: TGTGCCAGCTCACCAAGGGTGTCCTACGAGCAGTACTTC. Translation gives CASSPRVSYEQYF.

This clonotype was detected a few times. The germline gene is not matched at one end of the junction; a read error may be the cause. This chain connects TRBV27 to TRBJ1-1; the D gene is possibly TRBD1 (6 bases). Germline CDR1 MNHEY, CDR2 SMNVEV (reference sequence). The CDR3 length is 15 residues. The CDR3 bases are TGTGCCAGCAGCCCCCTAACAGGGTATAACACTGAAGCCTTCTTT. The encoded protein is CASSPLTGYNTEAFF.

There are a few counts of this clonotype. The gene calls are TRBV4-2 and TRBJ1-3; D gene ambiguous. The germline V gene has CDR1 LGHNA and CDR2 YNFKEQ. The CDR3 contains 16 residues. Trimming took off 0 bases at V and 0 bases at J, with 9 bases between the two ends. CDR3 in DNA: TGTGCCAGCAGCCAAGATCCCCTGGGCTCTGGAAACACCATATATTTT. Translation: CASSQDPLGSGNTIYF.

The chain joins TRBV29-1 to TRBJ1-1, with TRBD1 matching over 7 bases. CDR3 length equals 14 residues. Germline V gene data show CDR1 as SQVTM and CDR2 as ANQGSEA. Trimming at V came to 4 bases and at J to 4 bases, leaving 9 bases not matched to a gene. CDR3 in DNA: TGCAGCGTTGGGGGACAGATCTCGGGCACTGAAGCTTTCTTT. Amino acids: CSVGGQISGTEAFF.

This clonotype appeared a few times. The rearrangement links TRBV3-1 to TRBJ1-2; the match to TRBD1 covers 8 bases. Trimming cost V 4 bases and J 0 bases; bases outside gene matches: 7. Germline CDR1 reads LGHDT; CDR2 reads YNNKEL (reference sequence). The CDR3 is 16 residues long. The CDR3 DNA reads TGTGCCAGCAGCCCCGGGACAGGCCAGGCTAACTATGGCTACACCTTC. Translation: CASSPGTGQANYGYTF.

V gene TRBV12-3 or TRBV12-4 combines with J gene TRBJ2-2; no clear D. CDR3 length: 15 amino acids. With 3 bases removed from V and 5 bases from J, the gap between germline ends came to 13 bases. DNA of the CDR3: TGTGCCAGCAGTTTGATGCCAACTCATACCGGGGAGCTGTTTTTT. This sequence encodes CASSLMPTHTGELFF.

This clonotype turned up a few times. The rearrangement links TRBV5-1 to TRBJ1-4; D is possibly TRBD1 (5 bases). V lost 4 bases, J lost 4 bases, and 11 bases lay in between. This CDR3 is built from 14 residues. From germline, CDR1 is SGHRS and CDR2 YFSETQ. As DNA, the CDR3 is TGCGCCAGCAGCGCTACGGGGCTTAATGAAAAACTGTTTTTT. This translates into CASSATGLNEKLFF.

This clonotype has just a few counts. The CDR3 nucleotides read TGTGCCAGCAGCCCTGAGGTCAGTAACACTGAAGCTTTCTTT. As protein: CASSPEVSNTEAFF. The J gene is TRBJ1-1, the V gene TRBV5-4; D call uncertain. The CDR3 contains 14 residues. Trimming removed 4 bases at V and 2 bases at J, with 12 bases between. CDR1 and CDR2 from the germline V gene are SGHNT and YYREEE (reference sequence).

This chain uses TRBV25-1 with TRBJ1-6; D possibly corresponds to TRBD1 (6 bases). The CDR3 is 17 residues long. Germline V gene data show CDR1 as MGHDK and CDR2 as SYGVNS. The ends were cut back, 1 base at V and 0 bases at J, with 10 bases in the middle. CDR3 coding DNA: TGTGCCAGCAGTGAATTGGGCAGGGGCTCCTATAATTCACCCCTCCACTTT. Translated, it gives CASSELGRGSYNSPLHF.

The V and J genes are TRBV14 and TRBJ1-2, with 9 nucleotides matching TRBD1. This CDR3 is 16 amino acids long. Germline CDR1 is SGHDN and CDR2 is FVKESK. V dropped 2 bases and J dropped 5; count of bases not matched to a gene: 9. CDR3 DNA sequence: TGTGCCAGCAGCCAATTTATCACAGGGGGCGGATATGGCTACACCTTC. It specifies CASSQFITGGGYGYTF. The full variable domain, with the rest looked up from reference TRBV14 and TRBJ1-2, is EAGVTQFPSHSVIEKGQTVTLRCDPISGHDNLYWYRRVMGKEIKFLLHFVKESKQDESGMPNNRFLAERTGGTYSTLKVQPAELEDSGVYFCASSQFITGGGYGYTFGSGTRLTVV.

The CDR3 nucleotides are TGTGCCATCATGGCTAGCGTAAGCACAGATACGCAGTATTTT. Translated: CAIMASVSTDTQYF. The chain carries TRBV10-3 and TRBJ2-3, with D possibly TRBD2 on 6 matching bases. The CDR3 is 14 amino acids. The V end lost 7 bases, the J end lost 0 bases, and 11 bases lay between the germline ends. Looked up from germline, CDR1 is ENHRY and CDR2 is SYGVKD.

The chain links TRBV7-2 to TRBJ1-2; D is undetermined. Germline CDR1 is SGHTA and CDR2 is FQGNSA. With 2 bases removed from V and 4 bases from J, the gap between germline ends came to 11 bases. This CDR3 is built from 14 residues. CDR3 bases: TGTGCCAGCAGCTTAAACGGAGGCGCCTATGGCTACACCTTC. Translation: CASSLNGGAYGYTF.